This T cell receptor (beta chain) was found in a study of T cell responses to AZD1222 COVID-19 vaccine. Study observations and caveats: A mostly white British donor set with more females was recruited, and clonal diversity was possibly underestimated. Baseline serostatus was positive in only a handful of AZD1222 recipients.

V dropped 0 bases and J dropped 0 bases, with 6 bases sitting between them. CDR1 MNHEY and CDR2 SVGAGI come from the germline V gene. The CDR3 contains 14 residues. Worth noting for this clone: Its target is unknown.

Assay used: immunoSEQ multiplex PCR; TCRdb lists only in-frame clones, some missing. The profile shows approximately 160,000 clones, approximately 90% of them singletons. This chain uses TRBV6-5 with TRBJ2-7; D ambiguous. The sample consisted of peripheral blood, taken on day 0 of AZD1222 vaccination. The clonotype was recovered from an adult in good health. The CDR3 DNA reads as TGTGCCAGCAGTTACTCAAGGGACTCCTACGAGCAGTACTTC. Protein product: CASSYSRDSYEQYF.